Presented here are 5 T cell receptor beta chains from one specimen sequenced in a study of cytomegalovirus exposure and HLA in healthy donors. The table came from immunoSEQ multiplex PCR; TCRdb's copy has only in-frame clones and leaves some out. The sample includes fewer than 200,000 clones, less than 90% of them seen just once. Material: PBMCs. The receptor source for this set is a woman aged 30 to 39 in good health and CMV-seronegative.

The V gene is TRBV5-1, the J gene TRBJ2-2; perhaps TRBD1 as D (5 bases). Germline V gene data show CDR1 as SGHRS and CDR2 as YFSETQ. V was trimmed by 4 bases and J by 9 bases, leaving 22 bases between them. CDR3 length: 16 amino acids. This chain's CDR3 is CASSLRTQQDLRELFF. CDR3 in DNA: TGCGCCAGCAGCCTCAGGACCCAACAGGACCTCAGGGAGCTGTTTTTT.

The genes are TRBV15 and TRBJ2-7; 8 nucleotides match TRBD1. The CDR3 runs 15 residues. Unmatched junction bases numbered 11, after V lost 5 bases and J lost 5 bases. The V gene's germline CDR1 is LNHNV and CDR2 YYDKDF (reference sequence). CDR3 amino acids: CATSHDRGRQHEQYF. As DNA, the CDR3 is TGTGCCACCAGCCATGACAGGGGTAGGCAACACGAGCAGTACTTC.

The chain links TRBV19 to TRBJ1-2; no firm D call. V lost 2 bases, J lost 5 bases, and 12 bases lay in between. The germline CDR1 and CDR2 sequences are LNHDA and SQIVND (reference sequence). CDR3 length equals 14 residues. This CDR3 reads CASSISGQPYGYTF. CDR3 sequence (DNA): TGTGCCAGTAGTATATCCGGGCAGCCATATGGCTACACCTTC.

CDR3 in amino acids: CASSEPYNEQFF. The CDR3 bases are TGTGCCAGCAGTGAACCCTACAATGAGCAGTTCTTC. The chain recombines TRBV25-1 with TRBJ2-1; no reliable D call. V shed 2 bases and J shed 2 bases, with 1 base lying between them. The CDR3 is made up of 12 amino acids. CDR1 and CDR2 from the germline V gene are MGHDK and SYGVNS. Variable domain in full (rest from reference TRBV25-1 and TRBJ2-1): EADIYQTPRYLVIGTGKKITLECSQTMGHDKMYWYQQDPGMELHLIHYSYGVNSTEKGDLSSESTVSRIRTEHFPLTLESARPSHTSQYLCASSEPYNEQFFGPGTRLTVL.

DNA for the CDR3: TGTGCCAGCAGCGCACAGGGAATGAACACTGAAGCTTTCTTT. It translates to CASSAQGMNTEAFF. This chain uses TRBV11-3 with TRBJ1-1; perhaps TRBD1 as D (6 bases). The CDR3 is made up of 14 amino acids. Germline CDR1 SGHNT, CDR2 YENEEA. The V end lost 5 bases, the J end lost 0 bases, and 10 bases lay between the germline ends. The whole variable domain, filled in from reference TRBV11-3 and TRBJ1-1, reads EAGVVQSPRYKIIEKKQPVAFWCNPISGHNTLYWYLQNLGQGPELLIRYENEEAVDDSQLPKDRFSAERLKGVDSTLKIQPAELGDSAVYLCASSAQGMNTEAFFGQGTRLTVV.